Reported below is one T cell receptor beta chain. The data derive from a study of control samples from healthy donors and cancer patients. Repertoires were generated with immunoSEQ multiplex PCR, while TCRdb's copy carries only in-frame clones and drops some. The repertoire holds 95,000 to 100,000 clones, with approximately 90% as singletons. The CDR3 extends over 16 amino acids. Trimming removed 5 bases at V and 4 bases at J, with 21 bases between. Germline V lookup: CDR1 SGHRS, CDR2 YFSETQ. Sequences were obtained from blood. The sequence came from a man in his thirties or forties in good health. The J gene is TRBJ1-1, the V gene TRBV5-1; perhaps TRBD1 as D (6 bases). The CDR3 here is CASSRDLTGSPTEAFF. CDR3 bases: TGCGCCAGCAGTCGGGATCTTACAGGGTCGCCCACTGAAGCTTTCTTT. The full variable domain, rest sourced from reference TRBV5-1 and TRBJ1-1, is KAGVTQTPRYLIKTRGQQVTLSCSPISGHRSVSWYQQTPGQGLQFLFEYFSETQRNKGNFPGRFSGRQFSNSRSEMNVSTLELGDSALYLCASSRDLTGSPTEAFFGQGTRLTVV.